This TCR beta chain was recovered during a study of cytomegalovirus exposure and HLA in healthy donors. As for the study in general: Later analysis reported that the 110 or so validation repertoires shared the platform of the 650 to 700 first-cohort repertoires.

Study-wide results and limits: Specific recognition of CMV antigens was confirmed in vitro for three chains (all CMV-associated). Some 150 TCR beta chains were listed as cytomegalovirus-associated.

Sequencing was performed with immunoSEQ multiplex PCR; in TCRdb, only in-frame clones are kept and a portion is missing. The sample holds some 350,000 clones, 87% seen once. Germline V CDR1 and CDR2: SGHRS, YFSETQ. V dropped 4 bases and J dropped 0 bases, with 14 bases sitting between them. The CDR3 length is 16 residues. A roughly 120-subject validation cohort, separate from the approximately 670-subject first cohort, supplied the donors. Turning to this clone: Its antigen is undetermined.

Sequencing was done on a sample of PBMCs. V usage is TRBV5-1 and J usage is TRBJ2-1; TRBD1 might be the D (6 bases). The TCR was taken from a woman aged 25 to 39 in good health and CMV-seropositive. The CDR3 DNA reads as TGCGCCAGCAGCCCGACGACAGGAAGCTCCTACAATGAGCAGTTCTTC. It yields the protein CASSPTTGSSYNEQFF.